These T cell receptor beta chains were read from a single sample in a study of T cell repertoires in cytomegalovirus infection. TCRdb re-derived calls from the reads in MiXCR, one entry per CDR3 protein. The sample consists of 150,000 to 200,000 distinct CDR3 sequences, 17% of them appearing once. Source material: CD8+ T cells from PBMCs. These receptors originate from a human donor in good health (CMV status not recorded). Some clones in this sample may be carry-over from other donors' samples. The CDR3 runs from the conserved cysteine through the conserved F or W. A D gene is named only where the DNA matches it firmly. Clone sizes are given selectively: once, few, many, or a class where the clone is expanded.

j_call: TRBJ1-6
clone_size: NA
d_call: NA
v_call: TRBV12-3/TRBV12-4
cdr3_aa: CASSLGFVWNSPLHF
cdr3_nt: TGTGCCAGCAGTTTAGGGTTCGTCTGGAATTCACCCCTCCACTTT

j_call: TRBJ1-1
clone_size: many
d_call: NA
v_call: TRBV7-2
cdr3_aa: CASSYGPRDTEAFF
cdr3_nt: TGTGCCAGCAGCTACGGACCAAGGGACACTGAAGCTTTCTTT

j_call: TRBJ1-1
clone_size: many
d_call: NA
v_call: TRBV7-8
cdr3_aa: CASSQRGVSGLDTEAFF
cdr3_nt: TGTGCCAGCAGCCAGAGGGGAGTGAGTGGGTTGGACACTGAAGCTTTCTTT

j_call: TRBJ2-4
clone_size: few
d_call: TRBD1
v_call: TRBV7-2
cdr3_aa: CASSIPTGDPKNIQYF
cdr3_nt: TGTGCCAGCAGCATACCGACAGGGGACCCCAAAAACATTCAGTACTTC

j_call: TRBJ2-7
clone_size: few
d_call: NA
v_call: TRBV6-2/TRBV6-3
cdr3_aa: CASSYSNRYEQYF
cdr3_nt: TGTGCCAGCAGTTACTCGAATCGCTACGAGCAGTACTTC

j_call: TRBJ1-6
clone_size: NA
d_call: TRBD1
v_call: TRBV28
cdr3_aa: CASSSTGVLSPLHF
cdr3_nt: TGTGCCAGCAGTTCCACAGGGGTCCTGTCACCCCTCCACTTT

j_call: TRBJ2-1
clone_size: NA
d_call: NA
v_call: TRBV7-2
cdr3_aa: CASSPMGGYNEQFF
cdr3_nt: TGTGCCAGCAGCCCTATGGGGGGTTACAATGAGCAGTTCTTC

j_call: TRBJ2-2
clone_size: few
d_call: NA
v_call: TRBV19
cdr3_aa: CATEHTNTGELFF
cdr3_nt: TGTGCCACCGAACATACGAACACCGGGGAGCTGTTTTTT

j_call: TRBJ1-6
clone_size: few
d_call: TRBD1
v_call: TRBV2
cdr3_aa: CASSDLFSGTGNSPLHF
cdr3_nt: TGTGCCAGCAGTGACCTATTTTCCGGGACAGGAAATTCACCCCTCCACTTT

j_call: TRBJ1-2
clone_size: few
d_call: NA
v_call: TRBV7-9
cdr3_aa: CASSLGGTHAANYGYTF
cdr3_nt: TGTGCCAGCAGCTTAGGGGGCACCCACGCGGCTAACTATGGCTACACCTTC

j_call: TRBJ2-2
clone_size: NA
d_call: NA
v_call: TRBV7-2
cdr3_aa: CASSAKWGSTGELFF
cdr3_nt: TGTGCCAGCAGCGCAAAGTGGGGGTCCACCGGGGAGCTGTTTTTT

j_call: TRBJ1-1
clone_size: few
d_call: NA
v_call: TRBV6-6
cdr3_aa: CASSYSLGGALNTEAFF
cdr3_nt: TGTGCCAGCAGTTACTCGCTGGGGGGGGCCTTGAACACTGAAGCTTTCTTT

j_call: TRBJ2-1
clone_size: few
d_call: TRBD1
v_call: TRBV7-3
cdr3_aa: CASSSAGTETMNEQFF
cdr3_nt: TGTGCCAGCAGCTCAGCCGGGACAGAAACTATGAATGAGCAGTTCTTC

j_call: TRBJ2-1
clone_size: NA
d_call: TRBD2
v_call: TRBV6-6
cdr3_aa: CATTLGLAGGNEQFF
cdr3_nt: TGTGCCACAACCCTGGGACTAGCGGGGGGGAATGAGCAGTTCTTC

j_call: TRBJ1-4
clone_size: few
d_call: NA
v_call: TRBV7-2
cdr3_aa: CASSFRGEPNEKLFF
cdr3_nt: TGTGCCAGCAGCTTCCGCGGGGAACCTAATGAAAAACTGTTTTTT

j_call: TRBJ2-1
clone_size: NA
d_call: TRBD2
v_call: TRBV15
cdr3_aa: CATRDTSGAYNEQFF
cdr3_nt: TGTGCCACCAGGGATACTAGCGGGGCATACAATGAGCAGTTCTTC

j_call: TRBJ1-1
clone_size: NA
d_call: NA
v_call: TRBV5-1
cdr3_aa: CASSLEGLRHQRNTEAFF
cdr3_nt: TGCGCCAGCAGCTTGGAAGGTCTGCGACACCAAAGGAACACTGAAGCTTTCTTT

j_call: TRBJ2-2
clone_size: NA
d_call: NA
v_call: TRBV7-8
cdr3_aa: CASPTGSNTGELFF
cdr3_nt: TGTGCCAGCCCTACCGGGAGTAACACCGGGGAGCTGTTTTTT

j_call: TRBJ2-5
clone_size: few
d_call: NA
v_call: TRBV24-1
cdr3_aa: CATSDSVGGTQYF
cdr3_nt: TGTGCCACCAGTGATTCCGTCGGAGGGACCCAGTACTTC

j_call: TRBJ2-7
clone_size: NA
d_call: NA
v_call: TRBV7-6
cdr3_aa: CASSSRIGLYEQYF
cdr3_nt: TGTGCCAGCAGCTCTAGGATAGGACTTTACGAGCAGTACTTC